The sequence of this T cell receptor (beta chain) was determined in a study of blood T cells in healthy people across ages. The study's findings and limits: The study found TCR beta diversity correlated strongly with naive T cell percentage.

A second PCR of about 7 to 12 cycles used a sample-barcoded 5' primer and a J-beta primer mix. The template-switch adaptor, which had 12 random nucleotides, put a tag on each cDNA molecule. TCRdb reanalysed the 5' RACE reads using MiXCR and keeps one entry per CDR3 protein. The data contain some 1.8 million distinct CDR3 sequences, about two fifths of them singletons. This clonotype was detected only a few times. The antigen remains undetermined. The people who gave samples were healthy Caucasians from Russia, aged about 6 to 100. Samples each yielded at least 5 micrograms of total RNA. This CDR3 has 14 residues. Germline V lookup: CDR1 LNHNV, CDR2 YYDKDF (reference sequence). The V gene lost 0 bases and the J gene lost 7 bases, with 12 bases spanning the gap.

This sequence was found in a human donor in good health. This chain uses TRBV15 with TRBJ1-2; D ambiguous. Sample: blood. The DNA for the CDR3 is TGTGCCACCAGCAGAGACGCAGGTTTAGGTGGCTACACCTTC. This codes for CATSRDAGLGGYTF. Combining the CDR3 with reference TRBV15 and TRBJ1-2 gives the whole variable domain DAMVIQNPRYQVTQFGKPVTLSCSQTLNHNVMYWYQQKSSQAPKLLFHYYDKDFNNEADTPDNFQSRRPNTSFCFLDIRSPGLGDTAMYLCATSRDAGLGGYTFGSGTRLTVV.